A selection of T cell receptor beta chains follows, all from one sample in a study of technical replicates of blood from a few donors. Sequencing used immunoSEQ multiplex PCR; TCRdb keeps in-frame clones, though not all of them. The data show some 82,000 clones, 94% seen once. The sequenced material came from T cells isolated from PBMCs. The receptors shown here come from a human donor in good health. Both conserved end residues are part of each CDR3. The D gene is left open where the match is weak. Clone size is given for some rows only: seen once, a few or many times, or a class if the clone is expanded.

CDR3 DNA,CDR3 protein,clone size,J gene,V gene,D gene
TGTGCCAGCAGCCCACCGACAGGAACGGATGGCTACACCTTC,CASSPPTGTDGYTF,-,TRBJ1-2,TRBV13,-
TGTGCCAGCAGGCTGAACCCGGGACAGGGGCCTTTACTGTTTTTT,CASRLNPGQGPLLFF,-,TRBJ1-4,TRBV2,TRBD1
TGTGCCAGCAGCTTGGGCACATTTCGGAACACTGAAGCTTTCTTT,CASSLGTFRNTEAFF,-,TRBJ1-1,TRBV5-6,-
TGTGCCAGCAGGGGGGCGAACACTGAAGCTTTCTTT,CASRGANTEAFF,-,TRBJ1-1,TRBV28,-
TGTGCCAGCAGTGAAGTAGGTAGCGGGAGGGCCAATGAGCAGTTCTTC,CASSEVGSGRANEQFF,-,TRBJ2-1,TRBV6-1,TRBD2
TGTGCCAGCAGTCCCTCAGGGAATCAGCCCCAGCATTTT,CASSPSGNQPQHF,-,TRBJ1-5,TRBV6-5,-
TGTGCCAGCAAACCGGGACTTCAAGAGACCCAGTACTTC,CASKPGLQETQYF,-,TRBJ2-5,TRBV5-4,-
TGTGCCACCAGCCCGCCGGGAGGCACTGAAGCTTTCTTT,CATSPPGGTEAFF,-,TRBJ1-1,TRBV15,-
TGTGCCAGCAGTGGCGACAGTTACACTGAAGCTTTCTTT,CASSGDSYTEAFF,-,TRBJ1-1,TRBV27,-
TGTGCCAGCGTAGGGCAGGGCGGCAATCAGCCCCAGCATTTT,CASVGQGGNQPQHF,few,TRBJ1-5,TRBV7-9,-
TGTGCCACCAGCAATCCCGGACAGGGTGAAGCTTTCTTT,CATSNPGQGEAFF,-,TRBJ1-1,TRBV15,TRBD1
TGTGCCAGCAGCAAAGGGCGGGAGTTCCCCCACACAGATACGCAGTATTTT,CASSKGREFPHTDTQYF,-,TRBJ2-3,TRBV21-1,-
TGTGCCTGGAGTGAAATCGGACTAGCGGGATACACAGATACGCAGTATTTT,CAWSEIGLAGYTDTQYF,-,TRBJ2-3,TRBV30,TRBD2
TGCGCCAGCAGCTTGGGGGGACAGAACTTTGGTGACGAGCAGTACTTC,CASSLGGQNFGDEQYF,-,TRBJ2-7,TRBV5-1,TRBD1
TGTGCCAGCAGTTACACAGGGGACGGCTACACCTTC,CASSYTGDGYTF,-,TRBJ1-2,TRBV6-6,TRBD1
TGTGCCAGCAGTCGACAGGGGGCGCTGGCAGATACGCAGTATTTT,CASSRQGALADTQYF,-,TRBJ2-3,TRBV7-3,TRBD1
TGTGCCAGCAGCGTAGGGCACAGGATGAACACTGAAGCTTTCTTT,CASSVGHRMNTEAFF,-,TRBJ1-1,TRBV9,-
TGTGCCAGCAGTGCCTTGGCGGGAGGGTGGGAGCAGTACTTC,CASSALAGGWEQYF,-,TRBJ2-7,TRBV6-5,TRBD2
TGTGCCAGCAGCTTAGAGGGACTAGCGGGAGTTTTCGAGCAGTACTTC,CASSLEGLAGVFEQYF,-,TRBJ2-7,TRBV11-2,TRBD2
TGTGCCAGCAGTTACTTAGGGGATGGCTACACCTTC,CASSYLGDGYTF,-,TRBJ1-2,TRBV6-6,-
TGTGCCAGCAGCGCAGCCAATCTCCGGGGAAGCCTTAATGAAAAACTGTTTTTT,CASSAANLRGSLNEKLFF,-,TRBJ1-4,TRBV9,-
TGTGCCAGCAGCTCCCGACTAGCGAGAGGGGAGCTGTTTTTT,CASSSRLARGELFF,-,TRBJ2-2,TRBV5-4,TRBD2
TGCAGCGTTCTCAAGGGACAGGGGAATGGCTACACCTTC,CSVLKGQGNGYTF,-,TRBJ1-2,TRBV29-1,TRBD1
TGTGCCAGCAGTACGTTCGGGACAGGGGCCTTAAATCAGCCCCAGCATTTT,CASSTFGTGALNQPQHF,-,TRBJ1-5,TRBV27,TRBD1
TGTGCCAGCAGCGTAGAGGCTAGCGGGACAGATACGCAGTATTTT,CASSVEASGTDTQYF,-,TRBJ2-3,TRBV9,TRBD2
TGCGCCAGCAGCCCGGGACATCAAAACACTGAAGCTTTCTTT,CASSPGHQNTEAFF,-,TRBJ1-1,TRBV5-1,-
TGTGCCAGCAGCCCGATCACGGGAAGGAACGAGCAGTACTTC,CASSPITGRNEQYF,-,TRBJ2-7,TRBV7-2,-
TGTGCCAGCAGCCGCAGCGGGGCGAACACCGGGGAGCTGTTTTTT,CASSRSGANTGELFF,once,TRBJ2-2,TRBV9,TRBD2
TGTGCCAGCAGTGAATTGGGGACAGGGGTCCACGAGCAGTACTTC,CASSELGTGVHEQYF,-,TRBJ2-7,TRBV25-1,TRBD1
TGTGCCAGCAGCGGCGACAGACCTTATGGCTACACCTTC,CASSGDRPYGYTF,-,TRBJ1-2,TRBV5-4,-
TGCGCCAGCGGGGTTGACAGGGGGCCATCGAACACTGAAGCTTTCTTT,CASGVDRGPSNTEAFF,-,TRBJ1-1,TRBV23-1,TRBD1
TGTGCCTGGAGTGTAAACCTAGAGCAGTACTTC,CAWSVNLEQYF,-,TRBJ2-7,TRBV30,-
TGTGCCAGCAGCCATACCGGGACTAGCGGGGGGAACACCGGGGAGCTGTTTTTT,CASSHTGTSGGNTGELFF,-,TRBJ2-2,TRBV4-2,TRBD2